This TCR beta chain originates from a study of T cells in localized non-small cell lung cancer. The protocol was immunoSEQ multiplex PCR, while the TCRdb copy is restricted to in-frame clones and leaves out a portion. The data contain 8,200 or so clones, over 50% of them singletons. With 3 bases clipped from V and 8 bases from J, the junction kept 4 bases outside the gene matches. Looked up from germline, CDR1 is SGDLS and CDR2 is YYNGEE. The CDR3 extends over 14 amino acids. This clone is categorized as medium-sized. The source was lymph node tissue, collected before any cancer treatment. The chain is built from TRBV9 and TRBJ2-1, with TRBD2 matching over 11 bases. The sequence derives from a male donor older than 55 with stage I squamous cell lung carcinoma. CDR3 residues: CASSASGRMDEQFF. CDR3 coding DNA: TGTGCCAGCAGCGCTAGCGGGAGGATGGATGAGCAGTTCTTC.